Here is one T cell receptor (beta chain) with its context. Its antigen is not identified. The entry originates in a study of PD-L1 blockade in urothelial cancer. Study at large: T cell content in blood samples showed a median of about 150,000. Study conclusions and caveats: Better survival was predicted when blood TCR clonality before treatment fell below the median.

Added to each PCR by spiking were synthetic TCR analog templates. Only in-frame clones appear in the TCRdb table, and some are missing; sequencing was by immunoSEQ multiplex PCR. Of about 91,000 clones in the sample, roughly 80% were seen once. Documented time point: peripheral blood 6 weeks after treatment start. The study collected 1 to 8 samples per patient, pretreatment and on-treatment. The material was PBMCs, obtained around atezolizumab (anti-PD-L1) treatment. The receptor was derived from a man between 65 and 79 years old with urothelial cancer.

This CDR3 reads CASSEFGTGNTIYF. CDR3 bases: TGTGCCAGCAGTGAATTTGGGACAGGAAACACCATATATTTT. The chain combines TRBV25-1 with TRBJ1-3; D is possibly TRBD1 (6 bases). In germline, CDR1 is MGHDK, CDR2 SYGVNS. The CDR3 covers 14 residues. Trimming left V 1 base short and J 4 bases short, with 8 bases between.